The 3 T cell receptor beta chains reported below all come from one sample, sequenced in a study of cytomegalovirus exposure and HLA in healthy donors (dated by TCRdb to 2016 to 2017). The library was prepared using the immunoSEQ multiplex PCR assay. TCRdb carries this immuneACCESS record with in-frame sequences only. Its versions omit some clonotypes, under half of them owing to an unresolved V gene in the studies checked, with the rest unexplained. Present in this sample are some 340,000 clones, about 90% of which were seen just once. Approximately 1.2% of the sample is taken by the ten largest. The specimen sequenced was PBMCs. The source of these receptors is a woman in her thirties in good health and CMV-seropositive.

The chain carries TRBV7-6 and TRBJ2-4, with D possibly TRBD1 on 6 matching bases. V was clipped by 0 bases and J by 0 bases, with 15 bases between them. Germline V gives CDR1 SGHVS, CDR2 FNYEAQ. The CDR3 runs 18 residues. In nucleotides, the CDR3 is TGTGCCAGCAGCTTAGCGGCTGCGGACAGCTTAGCCAAAAACATTCAGTACTTC. It codes for CASSLAAADSLAKNIQYF.

The chain is built from TRBV6-5 and TRBJ2-7; D is tentatively TRBD1 or TRBD2 (6 bases each). The germline V gene encodes CDR1 MNHEY and CDR2 SVGAGI. The CDR3 extends over 15 amino acids. The germline V and J ends were trimmed by 6 bases and 4 bases, with 19 bases remaining between them. CDR3 region: CASRAPGRGTYEQYF. In nucleotides, the CDR3 is TGTGCCAGCAGGGCTCCGGGACGGGGGACATACGAGCAGTACTTC.

The chain is built from TRBV9 and TRBJ2-4; 15 bases line up with TRBD2. Germline CDR1 SGDLS, CDR2 YYNGEE. CDR3 size: 19 residues. V shed 0 bases and J 0 bases; nucleotides not matched to a gene: 4. The CDR3 loop reads CASSVEGLAGGLAKNIQYF. The CDR3 nucleotides are TGTGCCAGCAGCGTAGAGGGACTAGCGGGGGGACTAGCCAAAAACATTCAGTACTTC.